This TCR beta chain was found in a study of Ad26.COV2.S vaccination and SARS-CoV-2 variants. This CDR3 spans 15 amino acids. Per germline, CDR1 SGHVS and CDR2 FNYEAQ. Produced via immunoSEQ multiplex PCR; TCRdb's table is partial and in-frame only. Here the sample spans about 350,000 clones, 88% being singletons. Of note for this clone: Germline is not matched at one junction end, which may reflect a read error.

The sample's treatment: around 19 received Ad26.COV2.S at low or high dose, single or two shots; roughly five received placebo; per-sample allocation not given. Following the first vaccine or placebo injection, samples were taken on day 63. The rearrangement joins TRBV7-6 to TRBJ2-2; 12 positions match TRBD2. The sequence derives from a person between 18 and 65 years old who received the Ad26.COV2.S COVID-19 vaccine or a placebo. The source material was peripheral blood, sampled in a trial of Ad26.COV2.S vaccine versus placebo. In DNA, the CDR3 is TGTGCCAGCAGCCTAGCGGGGGGGCGGAACGGGGAGCTGTTTTTT. Protein product: CASSLAGGRNGELFF. Drawing the rest from reference TRBV7-6 and TRBJ2-2, the complete variable domain is GAGVSQSPRYKVTKRGQDVALRCDPISGHVSLYWYRQALGQGPEFLTYFNYEAQQDKSGLPNDRFSAERPEGSISTLTIQRTEQRDSAMYRCASSLAGGRNGELFFGEGSRLTVL.